This T cell receptor beta chain was sequenced for a study of control samples from healthy donors and cancer patients. The CDR3 has 16 residues. In germline, CDR1 is SGHTA, CDR2 FQGNSA. V was trimmed by 1 base and J by 1 base, leaving 11 bases between them. Repertoires were generated with immunoSEQ multiplex PCR, while TCRdb's copy carries only in-frame clones and drops some. The sample includes around 50,000 clones, roughly 96% of them seen just once. V usage is TRBV7-2 and J usage is TRBJ1-5, with D hard to call. This TCR was sampled from a woman in her twenties or thirties in good health. Material: blood. The CDR3 bases are TGTGCCAGCAGCTTAGGGTTAACGGCAAGCAATCAGCCCCAGCATTTT. Protein product: CASSLGLTASNQPQHF.